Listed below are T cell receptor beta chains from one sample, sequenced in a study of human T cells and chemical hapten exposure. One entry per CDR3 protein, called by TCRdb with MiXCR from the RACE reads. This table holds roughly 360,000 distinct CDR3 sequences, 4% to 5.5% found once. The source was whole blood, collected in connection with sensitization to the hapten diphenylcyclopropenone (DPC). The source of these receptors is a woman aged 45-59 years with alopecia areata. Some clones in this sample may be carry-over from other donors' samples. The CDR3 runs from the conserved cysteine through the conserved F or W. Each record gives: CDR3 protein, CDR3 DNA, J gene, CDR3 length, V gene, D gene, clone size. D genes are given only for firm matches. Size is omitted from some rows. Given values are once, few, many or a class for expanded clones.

CDR3aa: CSARDLTGLSTEAFF
CDR3nt: TGCAGTGCTAGAGATCTAACCGGGTTGAGTACTGAAGCTTTCTTT
j_gene: TRBJ1-1
len: 15
v_gene: TRBV20-1
d_gene: .
abundance: many

CDR3aa: CASSFSREQYF
CDR3nt: TGTGCCAGCAGCTTTTCGCGCGAGCAGTACTTC
j_gene: TRBJ2-7
len: 11
v_gene: TRBV7-2
d_gene: .
abundance: many

CDR3aa: CASSLGRHYEQYF
CDR3nt: TGTGCCAGCAGTTTAGGGCGGCACTACGAGCAGTACTTC
j_gene: TRBJ2-7
len: 13
v_gene: TRBV12-3/TRBV12-4
d_gene: .
abundance: many

CDR3aa: CASSFPGADGLNTEAFF
CDR3nt: TGTGCCAGCAGCTTCCCTGGCGCGGACGGTTTGAACACTGAAGCTTTCTTT
j_gene: TRBJ1-1
len: 17
v_gene: TRBV7-9
d_gene: .
abundance: many

CDR3aa: CASSERDRGSDTQYF
CDR3nt: TGTGCCAGCAGTGAAAGGGACAGGGGGTCAGATACGCAGTATTTT
j_gene: TRBJ2-3
len: 15
v_gene: TRBV2
d_gene: TRBD1
abundance: few

CDR3aa: CSAPGGAWRNTEAFF
CDR3nt: TGCAGTGCTCCGGGCGGGGCCTGGCGGAACACTGAAGCTTTCTTT
j_gene: TRBJ1-1
len: 15
v_gene: TRBV20-1
d_gene: .
abundance: many

CDR3aa: CASSLLIWTGANTGELFF
CDR3nt: TGTGCCAGCAGCTTATTGATCTGGACAGGGGCGAACACCGGGGAGCTGTTTTTT
j_gene: TRBJ2-2
len: 18
v_gene: TRBV7-8
d_gene: TRBD1
abundance: few

CDR3aa: CSALRVRAGELFF
CDR3nt: TGCAGTGCCCTTCGGGTTCGGGCCGGGGAGCTGTTTTTT
j_gene: TRBJ2-2
len: 13
v_gene: TRBV20-1
d_gene: .
abundance: many

CDR3aa: CASSEETGKQPQHF
CDR3nt: TGTGCCAGCAGTGAAGAGACAGGGAAACAGCCCCAGCATTTT
j_gene: TRBJ1-5
len: 14
v_gene: TRBV2
d_gene: TRBD1
abundance: few

CDR3aa: CASSLGTAYEQYF
CDR3nt: TGTGCCAGCAGCTTGGGGACAGCCTACGAGCAGTACTTC
j_gene: TRBJ2-7
len: 13
v_gene: TRBV27
d_gene: TRBD1
abundance: many

CDR3aa: CASSSEHEKLFF
CDR3nt: TGTGCCAGCAGCTCCGAGCACGAAAAACTGTTTTTT
j_gene: TRBJ1-4
len: 12
v_gene: TRBV7-9
d_gene: .
abundance: few

CDR3aa: CASSEGPMAGVQETQYF
CDR3nt: TGTGCCAGCAGCGAGGGCCCCATGGCGGGAGTCCAAGAGACCCAGTACTTC
j_gene: TRBJ2-5
len: 17
v_gene: TRBV9
d_gene: TRBD2
abundance: many

CDR3aa: CASRVPEYTQYF
CDR3nt: TGTGCCAGCAGGGTACCGGAATATACGCAGTATTTT
j_gene: TRBJ2-3
len: 12
v_gene: TRBV6-1
d_gene: .
abundance: many

CDR3aa: CASSLGASGPTDTQYF
CDR3nt: TGTGCCAGCAGCTTAGGGGCATCCGGTCCCACAGATACGCAGTATTTT
j_gene: TRBJ2-3
len: 16
v_gene: TRBV11-2
d_gene: .
abundance: many

CDR3aa: CASSSQGSRTEAFF
CDR3nt: TGTGCCAGCAGCTCGCAGGGGAGTCGGACTGAAGCTTTCTTT
j_gene: TRBJ1-1
len: 14
v_gene: TRBV9
d_gene: .
abundance: .

CDR3aa: CASSRLTGSNQPQHF
CDR3nt: TGTGCCAGCAGCCGGTTGACAGGGAGCAATCAGCCCCAGCATTTT
j_gene: TRBJ1-5
len: 15
v_gene: TRBV7-2
d_gene: TRBD1
abundance: few

CDR3aa: CASSQGTGGTEAFF
CDR3nt: TGTGCCAGCAGCCAAGGGACAGGGGGTACTGAAGCTTTCTTT
j_gene: TRBJ1-1
len: 14
v_gene: TRBV3-1
d_gene: TRBD1
abundance: many

CDR3aa: CRATAYNEQFF
CDR3nt: TGCAGGGCGACAGCCTACAATGAGCAGTTCTTC
j_gene: TRBJ2-1
len: 11
v_gene: TRBV29-1
d_gene: .
abundance: many

CDR3aa: CASAIANSPLHF
CDR3nt: TGTGCCAGCGCCATTGCGAATTCACCCCTCCACTTT
j_gene: TRBJ1-6
len: 12
v_gene: TRBV6-2/TRBV6-3
d_gene: .
abundance: .

CDR3aa: CASSVVWTDTQYF
CDR3nt: TGTGCCAGCAGCGTAGTTTGGACAGATACGCAGTATTTT
j_gene: TRBJ2-3
len: 13
v_gene: TRBV9
d_gene: .
abundance: few

CDR3aa: CASSEAGTGYGYTF
CDR3nt: TGTGCCAGCAGTGAAGCCGGGACAGGATATGGCTACACCTTC
j_gene: TRBJ1-2
len: 14
v_gene: TRBV6-1
d_gene: TRBD1
abundance: many

CDR3aa: CASSQLLAGSLDTQYF
CDR3nt: TGTGCCAGCAGTCAACTACTAGCGGGGAGTTTAGATACGCAGTATTTT
j_gene: TRBJ2-3
len: 16
v_gene: TRBV5-4
d_gene: TRBD2
abundance: many

CDR3aa: CATSDSGGWQFF
CDR3nt: TGTGCCACCAGTGATTCGGGGGGCTGGCAGTTCTTC
j_gene: TRBJ2-1
len: 12
v_gene: TRBV24-1
d_gene: .
abundance: .

CDR3aa: CASSQAQLAGGLNTGELFF
CDR3nt: TGCGCCAGCAGCCAAGCTCAGCTAGCGGGGGGGCTGAACACCGGGGAGCTGTTTTTT
j_gene: TRBJ2-2
len: 19
v_gene: TRBV4-1
d_gene: TRBD2
abundance: many

CDR3aa: CATSYLGQGDDNQPQHF
CDR3nt: TGTGCCACCAGTTACTTGGGACAGGGGGACGACAATCAGCCCCAGCATTTT
j_gene: TRBJ1-5
len: 17
v_gene: TRBV24-1
d_gene: TRBD1
abundance: many

CDR3aa: CSVEGQGRYNEQFF
CDR3nt: TGCAGCGTTGAGGGACAGGGGAGGTACAATGAGCAGTTCTTC
j_gene: TRBJ2-1
len: 14
v_gene: TRBV29-1
d_gene: TRBD1
abundance: many

CDR3aa: CSVRTSGRNEQFF
CDR3nt: TGCAGCGTAAGGACTAGCGGGAGGAATGAGCAGTTCTTC
j_gene: TRBJ2-1
len: 13
v_gene: TRBV29-1
d_gene: TRBD2
abundance: many

CDR3aa: CASSSSGGVTEAFF
CDR3nt: TGTGCCAGCAGCTCAAGTGGGGGTGTCACTGAAGCTTTCTTT
j_gene: TRBJ1-1
len: 14
v_gene: TRBV3-1
d_gene: .
abundance: many

CDR3aa: CSAKGGPDVEQYF
CDR3nt: TGCAGTGCTAAGGGCGGGCCGGATGTCGAGCAGTACTTC
j_gene: TRBJ2-7
len: 13
v_gene: TRBV20-1
d_gene: .
abundance: .